Listed here are 16 T cell receptor beta chains from one sample, sequenced in a study of T cells in localized non-small cell lung cancer. Libraries were prepared by immunoSEQ multiplex PCR; TCRdb keeps only in-frame clonotypes and omits some of them. The profile shows 60,000 to 75,000 clones, about four fifths of them singletons. The sample was PBMCs, taken before any cancer treatment. These receptors came from a man between 40 and 70 years old with stage II lung adenocarcinoma.

This rearrangement joins TRBV12-5 to TRBJ2-2; the D is unclear. V was clipped by 3 bases and J by 6 bases, with 5 bases between them. Germline V CDR1 and CDR2: LGHNT, FRNRAP. The CDR3 has 12 residues. The CDR3 loop is CASGFKAGELFF. CDR3 nucleotide sequence: TGTGCTAGTGGTTTTAAGGCCGGGGAGCTGTTTTTT.

The V and J genes are TRBV2 and TRBJ2-7; TRBD1 might be the D (6 bases). Between the trimmed V and J ends, which lost 5 bases and 4 bases, there was a span of 18 bases. From germline, CDR1 is SNHLY and CDR2 FYNNEI. The CDR3 extends over 15 amino acids. The CDR3 loop is CASSPRGQSVYEQYF. In nucleotides, the CDR3 is TGTGCCAGCAGTCCCAGGGGCCAGTCCGTTTACGAGCAGTACTTC.

The genes are TRBV7-9 and TRBJ1-2; D call uncertain. Germline V gene sequence: CDR1 SEHNR, CDR2 FQNEAQ (reference sequence). V was pared by 5 bases and J by 3 bases, with 7 bases between. The CDR3 has 12 residues. The CDR3 DNA reads as TGTGCCAGCAGCCCCAGAGACTATGGCTACACCTTC. Translating gives CASSPRDYGYTF.

This clone was recorded only once. V usage is TRBV5-4 and J usage is TRBJ2-6; D not resolved. Looked up from germline, CDR1 is SGHNT and CDR2 is YYREEE (reference sequence). Trimming cost V 0 bases and J 0 bases, with 7 bases left between them. This CDR3 contains 16 residues. The CDR3 DNA follows: TGTGCCAGCAGCTTGGGATCCAGCTCTGGGGCCAACGTCCTGACTTTC. Translating it yields CASSLGSSSGANVLTF.

This rearrangement joins TRBV10-3 to TRBJ1-5; D gene ambiguous. V gave up 8 bases and J gave up 1 base, with 9 bases separating them. The length of the CDR3 is 13 residues. In germline, CDR1 is ENHRY, CDR2 SYGVKD. The CDR3 region has the DNA TGTGCCATCGGACGAGGGAGCAATCAGCCCCAGCATTTT. It yields the protein CAIGRGSNQPQHF.

The V and J genes are TRBV7-8 and TRBJ1-2; D is unclear. The CDR3 is 15 residues long. The germline V gene encodes CDR1 SGHVS and CDR2 FQNEAQ. V was trimmed by 1 base and J by 6 bases, leaving 15 bases between them. The CDR3 DNA reads TGTGCCAGCAGCTTAGATGTGAGGCGGGTTGATGGCTACACCTTC. Protein product: CASSLDVRRVDGYTF. Full variable domain (rest looked up from reference TRBV7-8 and TRBJ1-2): GAGVSQSPRYKVAKRGQDVALRCDPISGHVSLFWYQQALGQGPEFLTYFQNEAQLDKSGLPSDRFFAERPEGSVSTLKIQRTQQEDSAVYLCASSLDVRRVDGYTFGSGTRLTVV.

The chain links TRBV7-3 to TRBJ2-3, with 10 bases identical to TRBD2. Germline-derived CDR1 and CDR2 are SGHTA and FQGTGA. The CDR3 contains 14 residues. The V and J ends lost 4 bases and 5 bases, in that order; junction bases with no gene match: 3. CDR3 coding DNA: TGTGCCAGCAGCTCCAGCGGGAGGGGAGATACGCAGTATTTT. This encodes CASSSSGRGDTQYF.

This clone has just one count. This CDR3 reads CASSPGQGHEQYF. DNA for the CDR3: TGTGCCAGCTCACCGGGACAGGGGCACGAGCAGTACTTC. The chain is built from TRBV18 and TRBJ2-7; the match to TRBD1 covers 10 bases. CDR1 and CDR2 (germline): KGHSH, LQKENI. The CDR3 length is 13 residues. The V gene end was trimmed by 3 bases and the J gene end by 5 bases; junction bases not matched to a gene: 1.

A single count supports this clone. The CDR3 bases are TGCGCCAGCAGCCTCACGATACAGGGATCGGGGGCCAACGTCCTGACTTTC. Encoded protein: CASSLTIQGSGANVLTF. This chain joins TRBV4-1 and TRBJ2-6, with TRBD1 as a possible D gene (6 bases). Germline V CDR1 and CDR2: MGHRA, YSYEKL. V gave up 4 bases and J gave up 4 bases, with 17 bases separating them. The CDR3 has 17 residues.

The chain links TRBV29-1 to TRBJ2-3; 7 nucleotides align to TRBD1. V shed 3 bases, J shed 0 bases, and the junction held 9 bases outside the gene matches. There are 16 residues in the CDR3. In germline, CDR1 is SQVTM, CDR2 ANQGSEA. CDR3 sequence reads: CSVDPFQGQSTDTQYF. Here the CDR3 DNA reads TGCAGCGTTGACCCCTTTCAGGGACAGAGCACAGATACGCAGTATTTT.

This chain connects TRBV9 to TRBJ1-2; D is unclear. Trimming took off 4 bases at V and 8 bases at J, with 18 bases between the two ends. The CDR3 length is 14 residues. Germline V gene data show CDR1 as SGDLS and CDR2 as YYNGEE. CDR3 DNA sequence: TGTGCCAGCAGCCCTGCGTTGGCTGCTTCCGGCTACACCTTC. This codes for CASSPALAASGYTF.

The gene calls are TRBV9 and TRBJ2-1; 7 bases fit TRBD2. After removal of 0 bases from V and 2 bases from J, the junction contained 11 bases not matched to a gene. Per the germline V gene, CDR1 is SGDLS and CDR2 is YYNGEE. CDR3 size: 18 residues. CDR3 bases: TGTGCCAGCAGCGTAGAACTTTGGGCGGGAGAAGCCTACAATGAGCAGTTCTTC. Encoded protein: CASSVELWAGEAYNEQFF.

This chain links TRBV13 with TRBJ2-7; either TRBD1 or TRBD2 may fit D (5 bases each). V was pared by 2 bases and J by 2 bases, with 10 bases between. CDR1 is PRHDT, CDR2 FYEKMQ, per germline (reference sequence). The CDR3 runs 14 residues. This CDR3 reads CASSLQGDTYEQYF. The CDR3 nucleotides read TGTGCCAGCAGCTTACAGGGAGACACCTACGAGCAGTACTTC.

CDR3 nucleotide sequence: TGCGCCAGCAGCTTAAATCCGGGACCTCCCTCCTACGAGCAGTACTTC. Residues: CASSLNPGPPSYEQYF. The chain carries TRBV5-1 and TRBJ2-7; D is tentatively TRBD1 or TRBD2 (5 bases each). The germline gives CDR1 SGHRS, CDR2 YFSETQ. The CDR3 spans 16 residues. The V end lost 2 bases, the J end lost 0 bases, and 15 bases lay between the germline ends.

The table lists this clone with a few counts. V and J are TRBV30 and TRBJ2-5; D gene unclear. This CDR3 has 13 amino acids. V was trimmed by 2 bases and J by 2 bases, leaving 9 bases between them. The germline gives CDR1 GTSNPN, CDR2 SVGIG (reference sequence). Here the CDR3 reads CAWSKGLQETQYF. The CDR3 region has the DNA TGTGCCTGGAGTAAAGGCCTACAAGAGACCCAGTACTTC.

The rearrangement joins TRBV19 to TRBJ1-1, with 7 bases matching TRBD1. The V gene end was trimmed by 3 bases and the J gene end by 1 base; junction bases not matched to a gene: 14. This CDR3 is 18 amino acids long. Germline CDR1 and CDR2: LNHDA and SQIVND (reference sequence). The CDR3 sequence: CASSIQIGGRTGNTEAFF. CDR3 nucleotide sequence: TGTGCCAGTAGTATTCAGATCGGGGGGAGGACAGGGAACACTGAAGCTTTCTTT. Using reference TRBV19 and TRBJ1-1 for the parts outside the CDR3, the full variable domain is DGGITQSPKYLFRKEGQNVTLSCEQNLNHDAMYWYRQDPGQGLRLIYYSQIVNDFQKGDIAEGYSVSREKKESFPLTVTSAQKNPTAFYLCASSIQIGGRTGNTEAFFGQGTRLTVV.